The 20 T cell receptor beta chains below were found in one sample sequenced in a study of molecular identifiers for immune sequencing clone quantification. TCRdb analysed the PCR reads with MiXCR anew, one entry per CDR3 protein. This table has about half a million distinct CDR3 sequences, over 20% appearing once. Sequences were obtained from naive CD8+ T cells from blood, with Jurkat cell RNA spiked in. Stated subset: FACS-sorted CD8+CD4-CCR7+CD45RA+ naive T cells. The receptor set was obtained from a human donor in good health. Some libraries in this study had Jurkat cell RNA spiked in.

This clonotype showed up many times. The V and J genes are TRBV9 and TRBJ2-7; D might be TRBD1 (6 bases). This CDR3 region has 15 residues. Trimming pared 0 bases from V and 0 bases from J, leaving 10 bases between. Looked up from germline, CDR1 is SGDLS and CDR2 is YYNGEE. The CDR3, as DNA: TGTGCCAGCAGCGTAGCGGCGGACAGCTCCTACGAGCAGTACTTC. Residues: CASSVAADSSYEQYF.

Notes on this clonotype: A much larger clonotype is one base distant, so this may be a read error. The rearrangement joins TRBV12-3 or TRBV12-4 to TRBJ2-3; unclear D gene. The CDR3 length is 13 residues. The CDR3: CGGSLAPPDTQYF. The CDR3 nucleotides are TGTGGGGGTAGCCTCGCGCCCCCAGATACGCAGTATTTT.

The rearrangement uses TRBV20-1 and TRBJ2-2, with TRBD1 matching over 9 bases. J was trimmed by 6 bases and V by 1 base; bases with no gene match: 9. Germline V gene sequence: CDR1 DFQATT, CDR2 SNEGSKA (reference sequence). This CDR3 is built from 16 residues. The CDR3 region is CSARGDGTGLPGELFF. CDR3 coding DNA: TGCAGTGCTAGAGGGGACGGGACAGGGTTACCCGGGGAGCTGTTTTTT.

The V gene is TRBV27, the J gene TRBJ1-1; the D is unclear. V lost 2 bases, J lost 5 bases, and 12 bases lay in between. The CDR3 is 14 amino acids. Germline lookup yields CDR1 MNHEY and CDR2 SMNVEV (reference sequence). This CDR3 is CASSLGNSVTEAFF. The CDR3 coding sequence is TGTGCCAGCAGTTTAGGAAATTCGGTTACTGAAGCTTTCTTT.

This clonotype was observed a single time. The rearrangement uses TRBV19 and TRBJ2-1; unclear D gene. Looked up from germline, CDR1 is LNHDA and CDR2 is SQIVND (reference sequence). The CDR3 covers 15 residues. The ends were cut back, 5 bases at V and 8 bases at J, with 19 bases in the middle. The CDR3 sequence is CASSPFWASRDEQFF. CDR3 nucleotide sequence: TGTGCCAGTAGTCCTTTCTGGGCCTCGAGAGATGAGCAGTTCTTC.

Of note for this clonotype: It is likely a read error, because the conserved phenylalanine at the end of the CDR3 is missing. The V and J genes are TRBV15 and TRBJ2-3; no firm D call. Between the trimmed V and J ends, which lost 0 bases and 4 bases, there was a span of 8 bases. Per germline, CDR1 LNHNV and CDR2 YYDKDF (reference sequence). This CDR3 has 14 amino acids. The CDR3, as DNA: TGTGCCACCAGCAGAGATCTGAGTGCAGATACGCAGTATTTG. It specifies CATSRDLSADTQYL.

The V call is TRBV29-1, the J call TRBJ1-2; possibly TRBD1 for D (5 bases). V shed 3 bases and J shed 2 bases, with 16 bases lying between them. Germline V gene lookup returns CDR1 SQVTM and CDR2 ANQGSEA. The length of the CDR3 is 15 residues. The CDR3 nucleotides are TGCAGCGTTGAGGACGGGGCAGGGATAAACTATGGCTACACCTTC. Protein: CSVEDGAGINYGYTF.

Written as DNA, the CDR3 is TGTGCCAGCAGGCCCGATTGGCCAGTGGCAGGGGAGCAGTACTTC. Encoded protein: CASRPDWPVAGEQYF. This sequence joins TRBV27 and TRBJ2-7, with D possibly being TRBD1 (5 bases). The CDR3 is made up of 15 amino acids. Trimming pared 6 bases from V and 7 bases from J, leaving 22 bases between. Per the germline V gene, CDR1 is MNHEY and CDR2 is SMNVEV (reference sequence).

Comment on this clonotype: This is likely a read error, given that the CDR3 carries no conserved phenylalanine or tryptophan at its end. The chain joins TRBV6-5 to TRBJ1-2; a possible D gene is TRBD1 (5 bases). The V gene lost 2 bases and the J gene lost 8 bases, with 18 bases spanning the gap. The germline V gene encodes CDR1 MNHEY and CDR2 SVGAGI. The CDR3 runs 15 residues. CDR3 sequence reads: CASSYNGGRENGYTL. The CDR3 DNA reads TGTGCCAGCAGTTACAATGGCGGCAGGGAGAACGGCTACACCCTC.

This clonotype has ten or more counts. The chain carries TRBV7-2 and TRBJ2-5; 8 nucleotides line up with TRBD2. The J segment lost 5 bases and the V segment lost 7 bases, leaving 6 bases of the junction unmatched. The germline CDR1 and CDR2 sequences are SGHTA and FQGNSA. This CDR3 has 13 residues. In DNA, the CDR3 is TGTGCCAGCAACGGGGGGGGGGTGGAGACCCAGTACTTC. As protein: CASNGGGVETQYF.

Worth noting for this clonotype: Its ends do not fully match the called genes, so a read error is possible. This chain uses TRBV13 with TRBJ2-5, with D perhaps matching TRBD2 (6 bases). CDR1 PRHDT and CDR2 FYEKMQ come from the germline V gene (reference sequence). The CDR3 runs 14 residues. The CDR3 DNA reads as TGTGCCGGCAGCCCAGATAGCGGTGAAGAGGCCCAGTACTTC. It is translated as CAGSPDSGEEAQYF.

This clonotype was counted a few times. The chain couples TRBV4-2 to TRBJ2-7, with no clear D. In germline, CDR1 is LGHNA, CDR2 YNFKEQ. This CDR3 has 15 residues. The V end was cut by 4 bases, the J end by 0 bases, with 13 bases between. DNA of the CDR3: TGTGCCAGCAGCCCTACGACTGCCGGCTCCTACGAGCAGTACTTC. Translating it yields CASSPTTAGSYEQYF.

This clonotype showed up just a few times. This rearrangement joins TRBV19 to TRBJ1-1, with 9 bases fitting TRBD1. Trimming cost V 2 bases and J 2 bases; bases outside gene matches: 3. CDR3 length: 15 residues. Germline loops: CDR1 LNHDA, CDR2 SQIVND (reference sequence). The CDR3 reads CASSITGGGNTEAFF. Here the CDR3 DNA reads TGTGCCAGTAGTATAACAGGGGGCGGCAACACTGAAGCTTTCTTT.

This clonotype has a count of ten or more. The V call is TRBV9, the J call TRBJ2-3; D gene ambiguous. From germline, CDR1 is SGDLS and CDR2 YYNGEE. The V and J ends lost 1 base and 0 bases respectively, with 9 bases between them. The CDR3 is 15 amino acids. The CDR3 spells CASSVNSRSTDTQYF. The CDR3 DNA follows: TGTGCCAGCAGCGTAAACTCCAGGAGCACAGATACGCAGTATTTT.

This clonotype has just a few counts. The V call is TRBV6-1, the J call TRBJ1-5, with D uncertain. Germline assignment: CDR1 MNHNS and CDR2 SASEGT. V shed 6 bases and J shed 0 bases, with 9 bases lying between them. The CDR3 has 14 amino acids. CDR3 DNA sequence: TGTGCCAGCAGCGACATGGATAGCAATCAGCCCCAGCATTTT. It codes for CASSDMDSNQPQHF.

This clonotype came up many times. V gene TRBV24-1 combines with J gene TRBJ1-1, with a weak D call TRBD1 (5 bases). Germline V gives CDR1 KGHDR, CDR2 SFDVKD. CDR3 length: 14 amino acids. Trimming took 2 bases from V and 0 from J, leaving 6 bases between them. CDR3 DNA: TGTGCCACCAGTGATTCAGGGATGAACACTGAAGCTTTCTTT. This translates into CATSDSGMNTEAFF.

On this clonotype itself: This clone may be a read error of a much larger clone one base away. The chain combines TRBV28 with TRBJ1-2; D is unclear. In germline, CDR1 is MDHEN, CDR2 SYDVKM. This CDR3 is 14 amino acids long. CDR3 sequence: CASSFGSENYGYAF. The CDR3 DNA sequence: TGTGCCAGCAGTTTCGGATCAGAGAACTATGGCTACGCCTTC.

In its sample, this clonotype was seen many times. The J gene is TRBJ2-7, the V gene TRBV29-1, with D possibly called TRBD1 or TRBD2 (5 bases each). The CDR3 covers 13 residues. The germline V and J ends were trimmed by 6 bases and 0 bases, with 12 bases remaining between them. Germline V gene lookup returns CDR1 SQVTM and CDR2 ANQGSEA. DNA of the CDR3: TGCAGCGTCGGGACCCGGAGCTCCTACGAGCAGTACTTC. Its protein product is CSVGTRSSYEQYF.

This chain joins TRBV27 and TRBJ2-5; 9 nucleotides line up with TRBD2. J gave up 4 bases and V 6 bases, and 9 bases lay outside the gene matches. The CDR3 is 15 amino acids. Looked up from germline, CDR1 is MNHEY and CDR2 is SMNVEV (reference sequence). DNA of the CDR3: TGTGCCAGCAGAGCCGGGACTAGCTTTAGAGAGACCCAGTACTTC. Protein: CASRAGTSFRETQYF.

For this clonotype: This may be a read error: a much more frequent sequence differs by one nucleotide. The chain is built from TRBV19 and TRBJ2-3; 7 bases map to TRBD2. Germline V gives CDR1 LNHDA, CDR2 SQIVND (reference sequence). Trimming removed 3 bases from V and 4 bases from J; junction bases left unmatched: 10. The CDR3 is made up of 16 amino acids. In nucleotides, the CDR3 is TGTGCCAGTAGTATTCGAACAGGAACTAGCGCAGATACGCAGTATTTT. Protein sequence: CASSIRTGTSADTQYF. Using reference TRBV19 and TRBJ2-3 for the parts outside the CDR3, the full variable domain is DGGITQSPKYLFRKEGQNVTLSCEQNLNHDAMYWYRQDPGQGLRLIYYSQIVNDFQKGDIAEGYSVSREKKESFPLTVTSAQKNPTAFYLCASSIRTGTSADTQYFGPGTRLTVL.